The present T cell receptor beta chain was sequenced within a study of Siglec-9 on CD8 T cells in melanoma. With regard to this clone: The antigen is unknown.

Clones were sequenced by immunoSEQ multiplex PCR, and TCRdb holds only the in-frame ones, with some missing. Found here are some 27,000 clones, about 80% of them singletons; the top ten hold roughly 6%. Study results and limitations: Siglec-9 reportedly marks and regulates an effector memory CD8+ T-cell subset apparently accumulating in melanoma tumors.

J was trimmed by 3 bases and V by 1 base; bases with no gene match: 12. From germline, CDR1 is MGHRA and CDR2 YSYEKL. The CDR3 consists of 19 residues. Material: Siglec-9- CD8+ T cells sorted from blood. This sequence was found in a human donor in good health. The chain recombines TRBV4-1 with TRBJ2-5; 12 bases are a match to TRBD1. The CDR3 is CASSQGPPTGTGGEETQYF. The CDR3, as DNA: TGCGCCAGCAGCCAAGGACCACCTACCGGGACAGGGGGCGAAGAGACCCAGTACTTC.